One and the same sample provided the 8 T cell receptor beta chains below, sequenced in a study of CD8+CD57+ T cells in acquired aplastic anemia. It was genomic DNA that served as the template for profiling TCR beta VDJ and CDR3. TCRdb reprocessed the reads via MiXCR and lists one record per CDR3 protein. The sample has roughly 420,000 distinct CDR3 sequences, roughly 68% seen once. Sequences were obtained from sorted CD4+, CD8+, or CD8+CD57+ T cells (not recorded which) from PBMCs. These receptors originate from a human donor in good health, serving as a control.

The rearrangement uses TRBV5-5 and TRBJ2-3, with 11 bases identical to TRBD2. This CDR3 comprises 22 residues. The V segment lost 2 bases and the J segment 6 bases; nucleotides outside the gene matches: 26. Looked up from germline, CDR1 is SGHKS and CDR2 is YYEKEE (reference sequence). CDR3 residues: CASSFYMCSAGSTSGIADTQYF. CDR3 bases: TGTGCCAGCAGCTTCTACATGTGCAGTGCCGGATCGACTAGCGGGATTGCGGATACGCAGTATTTT. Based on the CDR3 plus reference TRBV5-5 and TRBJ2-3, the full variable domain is DAGVTQSPTHLIKTRGQQVTLRCSPISGHKSVSWYQQVLGQGPQFIFQYYEKEERGRGNFPDRFSARQFPNYSSELNVNALLLGDSALYLCASSFYMCSAGSTSGIADTQYFGPGTRLTVL.

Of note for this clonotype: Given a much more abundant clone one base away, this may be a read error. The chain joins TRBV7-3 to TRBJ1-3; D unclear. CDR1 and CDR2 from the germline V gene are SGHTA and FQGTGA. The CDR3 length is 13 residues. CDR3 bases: TGTGCCAGCAGCCAAGACCCTGGAACCACCATATATTTT. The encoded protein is CASSQDPGTTIYF.

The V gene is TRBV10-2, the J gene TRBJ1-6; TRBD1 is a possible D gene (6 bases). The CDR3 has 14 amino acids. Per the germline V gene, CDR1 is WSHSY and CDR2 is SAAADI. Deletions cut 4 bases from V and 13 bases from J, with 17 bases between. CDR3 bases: TGCGCCAGCAGTGTTACAGGGAATAATTACCCCCTCCACTTT. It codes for CASSVTGNNYPLHF.

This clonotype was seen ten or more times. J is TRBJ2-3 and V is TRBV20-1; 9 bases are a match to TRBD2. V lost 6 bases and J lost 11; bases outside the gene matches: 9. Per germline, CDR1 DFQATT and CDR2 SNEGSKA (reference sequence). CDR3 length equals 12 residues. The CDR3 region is CSANHDSGGQYF. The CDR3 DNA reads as TGCAGTGCCAACCACGATAGCGGGGGGCAGTATTTT.

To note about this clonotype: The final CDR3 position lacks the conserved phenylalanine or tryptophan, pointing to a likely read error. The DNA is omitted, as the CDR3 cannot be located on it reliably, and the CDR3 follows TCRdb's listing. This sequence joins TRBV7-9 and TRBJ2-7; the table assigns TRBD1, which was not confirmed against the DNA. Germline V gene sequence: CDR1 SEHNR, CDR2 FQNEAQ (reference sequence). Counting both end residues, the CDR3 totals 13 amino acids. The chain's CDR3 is CAGSTQTGERSPL.

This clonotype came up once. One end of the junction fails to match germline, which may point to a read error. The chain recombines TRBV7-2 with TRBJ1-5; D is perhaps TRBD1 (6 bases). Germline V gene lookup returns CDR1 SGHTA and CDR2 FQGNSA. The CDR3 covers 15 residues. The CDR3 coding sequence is TGTGCCAGCAGCCCACAGGGAGCGGGCAATCAGCCCCGGCATTTT. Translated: CASSPQGAGNQPRHF.

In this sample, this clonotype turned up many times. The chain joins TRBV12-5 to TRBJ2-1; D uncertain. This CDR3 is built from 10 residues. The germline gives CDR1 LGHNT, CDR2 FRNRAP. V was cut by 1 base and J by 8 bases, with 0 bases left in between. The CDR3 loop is CASGLDEQFF. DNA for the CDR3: TGTGCTAGTGGTTTGGATGAGCAGTTCTTC.

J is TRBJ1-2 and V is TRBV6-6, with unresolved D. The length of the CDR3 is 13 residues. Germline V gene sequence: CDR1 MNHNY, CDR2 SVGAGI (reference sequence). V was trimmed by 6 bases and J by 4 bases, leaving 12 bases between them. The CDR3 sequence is CASSERALYGYTF. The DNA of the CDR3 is TGTGCCAGCAGCGAAAGGGCCCTCTATGGCTACACCTTC.